This TCR beta chain is drawn from a study of T cell responses to AZD1222 COVID-19 vaccine. This clone came up once. Some clones are missing from TCRdb's copy, which holds only in-frame ones; the method was immunoSEQ multiplex PCR. The table records some 150,000 clones, 85% to 95% of them present only once. The V gene's germline CDR1 is SGHRS and CDR2 YFSETQ. Trimming removed 1 base at V and 3 bases at J, with 16 bases between. This CDR3 is built from 16 residues. The clonotype was recovered from an adult in good health. The starting material was peripheral blood, obtained on day 0 of AZD1222 vaccination. The rearrangement links TRBV5-1 to TRBJ1-2; no firm D call. CDR3 sequence: CASSLPGLREDYGYTF. CDR3 coding DNA: TGCGCCAGCAGCTTGCCAGGTCTGAGGGAGGACTATGGCTACACCTTC. Full variable domain (outside the CDR3, taken from reference TRBV5-1 and TRBJ1-2): KAGVTQTPRYLIKTRGQQVTLSCSPISGHRSVSWYQQTPGQGLQFLFEYFSETQRNKGNFPGRFSGRQFSNSRSEMNVSTLELGDSALYLCASSLPGLREDYGYTFGSGTRLTVV.